The rows below give T cell receptor beta chains drawn from one sample of a study of Graves' ophthalmopathy and Graves' hyperthyroidism. TCRdb passed the multiplex PCR reads through MiXCR, listing each CDR3 protein once. The table has some 750,000 distinct CDR3 sequences, about 44% seen once. The sequenced sample consisted of peripheral blood. All receptors come from an adult man with Graves' ophthalmopathy. Both conserved end residues are part of each CDR3. D genes are given only for firm matches. Not every row has a clone size; where given, it reads once, few, many or a size class.

D: .; size: many; V: TRBV7-6; J: TRBJ1-1; CDR3: CASSQQPGLGGYTEAFF; DNA: TGTGCCAGCAGTCAACAACCTGGACTGGGAGGTTACACTGAAGCTTTCTTT
D: TRBD2; size: .; V: TRBV20-1; J: TRBJ2-7; CDR3: CSAEKREESYEQYF; DNA: TGCAGTGCTGAGAAGCGGGAGGAATCCTACGAGCAGTACTTC
D: TRBD1; size: .; V: TRBV15; J: TRBJ2-6; CDR3: CATKEGTASNTEAF; DNA: TGTGCCACCAAGGAAGGGACAGCCTCAAACACTGAAGCTTTC
D: .; size: few; V: TRBV20-1; J: TRBJ2-2; CDR3: CSARGGSVGELFF; DNA: TGCAGTGCTAGGGGGGGCAGTGTAGGGGAGCTGTTTTTT
D: .; size: once; V: TRBV7-9; J: TRBJ1-4; CDR3: CASSPEEEKLFF; DNA: TGTGCCAGCAGCCCTGAGGAGGAAAAACTGTTTTTT
D: .; size: .; V: TRBV29-1; J: TRBJ1-2; CDR3: CSDKQTGGYTF; DNA: TGCAGCGATAAACAAACGGGAGGCTACACCTTC
D: .; size: .; V: TRBV2; J: TRBJ1-1; CDR3: CASSPGVGGGNTEAFF; DNA: TGTGCCAGCAGTCCGGGGGTGGGGGGCGGGAACACTGAAGCTTTCTTT
D: .; size: many; V: TRBV24-1; J: TRBJ1-2; CDR3: CATSGREDYGYTF; DNA: TGTGCCACCAGTGGCAGGGAGGACTATGGCTACACCTTC
D: TRBD1; size: many; V: TRBV29-1; J: TRBJ2-7; CDR3: CSGLTGEGYEQYF; DNA: TGCAGCGGTCTGACAGGGGAAGGGTACGAGCAGTACTTC
D: .; size: .; V: TRBV6-6; J: TRBJ2-7; CDR3: CASRGNSYEQYF; DNA: TGTGCCAGCAGGGGAAACTCCTACGAGCAGTACTTC
D: .; size: many; V: TRBV7-8; J: TRBJ2-7; CDR3: CASSLARSGRGYEQYF; DNA: TGTGCCAGCAGCTTAGCGAGGTCAGGGCGCGGCTACGAGCAGTACTTC
D: .; size: .; V: TRBV2; J: TRBJ2-7; CDR3: CASSEGNEQYF; DNA: TGTGCCAGCAGTGAAGGGAATGAGCAGTACTTC
D: TRBD1; size: .; V: TRBV5-1; J: TRBJ1-2; CDR3: CASESRTGGTYYTF; DNA: TGCGCCAGCGAAAGTAGGACAGGGGGAACTTACTACACCTTC
D: TRBD1; size: .; V: TRBV19; J: TRBJ1-1; CDR3: CASSHLSGTGEAFF; DNA: TGTGCCAGTAGTCACCTTTCCGGGACAGGTGAAGCTTTCTTT
D: TRBD2; size: many; V: TRBV7-8; J: TRBJ2-5; CDR3: CASRRSGGGPETQYF; DNA: TGTGCCAGCAGACGTAGCGGGGGTGGCCCGGAGACCCAGTACTTC
D: TRBD1; size: .; V: TRBV5-6; J: TRBJ2-7; CDR3: CASSLEGQGIYEQYF; DNA: TGTGCCAGCAGCTTGGAGGGACAGGGGATCTACGAGCAGTACTTC
D: .; size: few; V: TRBV19; J: TRBJ2-7; CDR3: CASGTGTYEQYF; DNA: TGTGCCAGTGGAACAGGAACCTACGAGCAGTACTTC
D: .; size: many; V: TRBV10-3; J: TRBJ2-5; CDR3: CASSYSGGRETQYF; DNA: TGTGCCAGCAGTTACTCCGGGGGTCGAGAGACCCAGTACTTC
D: TRBD2; size: once; V: TRBV3-1; J: TRBJ2-5; CDR3: CASSQGTSGGALAETQYF; DNA: TGTGCCAGCAGCCAGGGGACTAGCGGGGGGGCCTTGGCTGAGACCCAGTACTTC
D: .; size: .; V: TRBV27; J: TRBJ1-2; CDR3: CASSSSYRANYGYTF; DNA: TGTGCCAGCAGTTCATCTTACAGGGCTAACTATGGCTACACCTTC
D: .; size: few; V: TRBV9; J: TRBJ2-2; CDR3: CASSVRGALVGELFF; DNA: TGTGCCAGCAGCGTACGGGGGGCCCTAGTCGGGGAGCTGTTTTTT
D: .; size: .; V: TRBV15; J: TRBJ2-7; CDR3: CATSRDRAKQYF; DNA: TGTGCCACCAGCAGAGATCGGGCCAAGCAGTACTTC
D: .; size: many; V: TRBV29-1; J: TRBJ1-2; CDR3: CSAEGLYGYTF; DNA: TGCAGCGCTGAGGGCCTCTATGGCTACACCTTC
D: .; size: .; V: TRBV11-2; J: TRBJ1-4; CDR3: CASSPGLEKLFF; DNA: TGTGCCAGCTCCCCGGGACTCGAAAAACTGTTTTTT
D: .; size: .; V: TRBV19; J: TRBJ1-1; CDR3: CASSILRGTKAFF; DNA: TGTGCCAGTAGTATTCTGAGGGGGACCAAAGCTTTCTTT
D: TRBD2; size: .; V: TRBV11-2; J: TRBJ2-7; CDR3: CANSLAGGVYEQYF; DNA: TGTGCCAACAGTCTAGCGGGAGGAGTCTACGAGCAGTACTTC
D: .; size: .; V: TRBV2; J: TRBJ1-1; CDR3: CASTRRDTEAFF; DNA: TGTGCCAGTACACGCCGGGACACTGAAGCTTTCTTT
D: TRBD1; size: many; V: TRBV2; J: TRBJ1-2; CDR3: CASSELSDGTGKLAEDYTF; DNA: TGTGCCAGCAGTGAGCTTAGCGACGGGACAGGGAAGTTAGCGGAGGACTACACCTTC
D: .; size: many; V: TRBV2; J: TRBJ1-1; CDR3: CASFLMNTEAFF; DNA: TGTGCCAGCTTCCTCATGAACACTGAAGCTTTCTTT
D: TRBD2; size: once; V: TRBV29-1; J: TRBJ2-5; CDR3: CSASSVGLAGVGETQYF; DNA: TGCAGCGCCAGCAGCGTGGGACTAGCGGGAGTAGGAGAGACCCAGTACTTC
D: .; size: few; V: TRBV6-6; J: TRBJ1-4; CDR3: CASSYREDEKLFF; DNA: TGTGCCAGCAGTTACAGGGAGGATGAAAAACTGTTTTTT
D: .; size: .; V: TRBV20-1; J: TRBJ1-2; CDR3: CSAWSHGTTNYGYTF; DNA: TGCAGTGCCTGGAGTCATGGGACAACGAACTATGGCTACACCTTC
D: .; size: few; V: TRBV4-3; J: TRBJ1-3; CDR3: CASSQQGTGNTIYF; DNA: TGCGCCAGCAGCCAACAGGGGACTGGAAACACCATATATTTT